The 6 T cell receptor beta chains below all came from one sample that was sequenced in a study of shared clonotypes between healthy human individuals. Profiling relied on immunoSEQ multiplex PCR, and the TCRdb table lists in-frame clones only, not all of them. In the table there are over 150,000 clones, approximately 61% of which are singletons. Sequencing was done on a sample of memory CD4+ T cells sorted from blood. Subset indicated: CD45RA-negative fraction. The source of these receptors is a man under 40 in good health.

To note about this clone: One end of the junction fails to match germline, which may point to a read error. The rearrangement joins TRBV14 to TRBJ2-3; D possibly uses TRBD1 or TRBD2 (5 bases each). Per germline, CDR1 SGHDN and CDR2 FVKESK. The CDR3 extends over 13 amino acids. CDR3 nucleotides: TGTGCCAGCAGCCAAGCGGGAACAGGTACGCAGTATTTT. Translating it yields CASSQAGTGTQYF.

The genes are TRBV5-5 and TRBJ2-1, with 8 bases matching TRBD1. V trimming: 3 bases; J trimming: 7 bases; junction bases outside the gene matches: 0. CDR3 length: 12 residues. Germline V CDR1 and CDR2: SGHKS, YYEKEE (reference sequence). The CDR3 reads CASSWDRNEQFF. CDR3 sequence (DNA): TGTGCCAGCAGCTGGGACAGGAATGAGCAGTTCTTC.

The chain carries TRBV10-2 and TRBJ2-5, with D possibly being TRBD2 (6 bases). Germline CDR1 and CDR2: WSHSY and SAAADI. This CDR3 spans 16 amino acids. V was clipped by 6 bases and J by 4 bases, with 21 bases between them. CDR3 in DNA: TGCGCCAGCAGCCCCGGGGGAATAGTTGCCCCAGAGACCCAGTACTTC. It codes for CASSPGGIVAPETQYF.

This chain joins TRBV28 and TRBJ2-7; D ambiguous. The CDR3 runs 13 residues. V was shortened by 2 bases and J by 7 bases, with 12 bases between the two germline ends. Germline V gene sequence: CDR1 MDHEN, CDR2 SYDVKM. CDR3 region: CASSLRALREQYF. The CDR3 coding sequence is TGTGCCAGCAGTTTAAGGGCTCTGCGGGAGCAGTACTTC.

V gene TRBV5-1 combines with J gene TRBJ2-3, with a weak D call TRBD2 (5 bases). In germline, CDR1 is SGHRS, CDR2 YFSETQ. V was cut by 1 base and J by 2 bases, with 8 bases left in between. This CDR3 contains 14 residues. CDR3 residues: CASSLTLATDTQYF. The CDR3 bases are TGCGCCAGCAGCTTGACCCTAGCCACAGATACGCAGTATTTT.

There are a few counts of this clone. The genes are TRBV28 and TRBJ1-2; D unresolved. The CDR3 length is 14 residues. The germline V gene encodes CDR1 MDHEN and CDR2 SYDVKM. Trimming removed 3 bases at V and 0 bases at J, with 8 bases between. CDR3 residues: CASSFDTANYGYTF. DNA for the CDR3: TGTGCCAGCAGTTTTGACACAGCTAACTATGGCTACACCTTC.